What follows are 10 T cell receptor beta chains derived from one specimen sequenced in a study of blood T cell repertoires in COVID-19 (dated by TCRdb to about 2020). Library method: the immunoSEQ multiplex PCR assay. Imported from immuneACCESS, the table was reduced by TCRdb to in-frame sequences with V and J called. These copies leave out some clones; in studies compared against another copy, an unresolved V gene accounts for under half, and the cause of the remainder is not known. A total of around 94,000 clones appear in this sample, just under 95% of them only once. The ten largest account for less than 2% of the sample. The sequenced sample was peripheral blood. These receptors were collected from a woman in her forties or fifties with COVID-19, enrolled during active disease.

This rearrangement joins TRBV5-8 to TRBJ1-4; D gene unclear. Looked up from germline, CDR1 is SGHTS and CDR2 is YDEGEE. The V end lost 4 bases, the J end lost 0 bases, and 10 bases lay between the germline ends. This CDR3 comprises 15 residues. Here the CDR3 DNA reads TGTGCCAGCAGCACCCGGAGAGCAACTAATGAAAAACTGTTTTTT. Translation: CASSTRRATNEKLFF.

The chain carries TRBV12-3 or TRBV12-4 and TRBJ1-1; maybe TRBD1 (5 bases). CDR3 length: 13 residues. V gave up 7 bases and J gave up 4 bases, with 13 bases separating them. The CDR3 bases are TGTGCCAGCAAACCCACAGGTTTCACTGAAGCTTTCTTT. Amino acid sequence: CASKPTGFTEAFF.

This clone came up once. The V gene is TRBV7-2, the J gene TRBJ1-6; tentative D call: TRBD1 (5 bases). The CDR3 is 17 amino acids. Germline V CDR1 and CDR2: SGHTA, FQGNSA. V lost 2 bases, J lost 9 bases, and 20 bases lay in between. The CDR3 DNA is TGTGCCAGCAGCTTATTACAGGTCGACTCTTTCCCTTCACCCCTCCACTTT. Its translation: CASSLLQVDSFPSPLHF. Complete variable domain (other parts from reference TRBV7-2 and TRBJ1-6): GAGVSQSPSNKVTEKGKDVELRCDPISGHTALYWYRQSLGQGLEFLIYFQGNSAPDKSGLPSDRFSAERTGGSVSTLTIQRTQQEDSAVYLCASSLLQVDSFPSPLHFGNGTRLTVT.

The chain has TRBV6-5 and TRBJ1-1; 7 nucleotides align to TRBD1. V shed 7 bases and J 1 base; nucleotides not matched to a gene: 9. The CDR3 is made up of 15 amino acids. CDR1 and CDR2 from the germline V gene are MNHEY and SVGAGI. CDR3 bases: TGTGCCAGCATCAAGACAGGACAGGCGAACACTGAAGCTTTCTTT. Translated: CASIKTGQANTEAFF.

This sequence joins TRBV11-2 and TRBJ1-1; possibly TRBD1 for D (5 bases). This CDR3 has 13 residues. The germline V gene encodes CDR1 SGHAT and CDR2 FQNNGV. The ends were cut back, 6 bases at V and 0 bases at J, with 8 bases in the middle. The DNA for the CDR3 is TGTGCCAGCAGTCCGGGGGTGAACACTGAAGCTTTCTTT. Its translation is CASSPGVNTEAFF.

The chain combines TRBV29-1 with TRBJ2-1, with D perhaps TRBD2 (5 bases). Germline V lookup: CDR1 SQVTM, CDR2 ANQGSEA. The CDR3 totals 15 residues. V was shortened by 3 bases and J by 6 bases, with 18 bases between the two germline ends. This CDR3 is CSVDSAAGEGNEQFF. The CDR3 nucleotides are TGCAGCGTTGATAGCGCGGCGGGCGAAGGCAATGAGCAGTTCTTC.

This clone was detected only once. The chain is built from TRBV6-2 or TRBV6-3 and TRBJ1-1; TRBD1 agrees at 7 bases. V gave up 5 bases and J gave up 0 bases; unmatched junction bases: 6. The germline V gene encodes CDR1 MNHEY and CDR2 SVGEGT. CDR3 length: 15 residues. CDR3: CASSLRDSMNTEAFF. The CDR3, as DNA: TGTGCCAGCAGTCTCCGGGACAGTATGAACACTGAAGCTTTCTTT.

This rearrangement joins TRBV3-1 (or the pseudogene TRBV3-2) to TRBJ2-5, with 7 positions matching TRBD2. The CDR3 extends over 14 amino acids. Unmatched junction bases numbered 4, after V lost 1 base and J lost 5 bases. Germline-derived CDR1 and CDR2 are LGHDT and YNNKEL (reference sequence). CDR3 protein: CASSQGNGGETQYF. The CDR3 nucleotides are TGTGCCAGCAGCCAAGGAAACGGGGGGGAGACCCAGTACTTC.

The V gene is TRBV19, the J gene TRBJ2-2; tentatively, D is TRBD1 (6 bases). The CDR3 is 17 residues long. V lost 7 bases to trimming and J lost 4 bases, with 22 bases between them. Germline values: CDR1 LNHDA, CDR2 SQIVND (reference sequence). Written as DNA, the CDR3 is TGTGCCAGTACTCCTAATACCGGGACATATCCCACCGGGGAGCTGTTTTTT. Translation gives CASTPNTGTYPTGELFF.

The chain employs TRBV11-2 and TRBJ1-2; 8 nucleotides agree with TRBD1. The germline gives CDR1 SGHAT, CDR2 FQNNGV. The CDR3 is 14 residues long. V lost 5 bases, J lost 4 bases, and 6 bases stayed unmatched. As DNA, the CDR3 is TGTGCCAGCAGCATTGACAGGGGCGCCTATGGCTACACCTTC. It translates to CASSIDRGAYGYTF. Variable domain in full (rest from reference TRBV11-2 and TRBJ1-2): EAGVAQSPRYKIIEKRQSVAFWCNPISGHATLYWYQQILGQGPKLLIQFQNNGVVDDSQLPKDRFSAERLKGVDSTLKIQPAKLEDSAVYLCASSIDRGAYGYTFGSGTRLTVV.